This T cell receptor (beta chain) is from a study of blood T cells in healthy people across ages. This CDR3 spans 17 amino acids. Germline V lookup: CDR1 DFQATT, CDR2 SNEGSKA (reference sequence). The V segment lost 3 bases and the J segment 0 bases; nucleotides outside the gene matches: 12. Drawing of peripheral blood yielded about 10 milliliters from each donor. A J-beta primer mix and a sample-barcoded 5' primer were used in a second PCR of roughly 7 to 12 cycles. TCRdb re-called the 5' RACE reads with MiXCR, one entry per CDR3 protein. This sample has about 1,400,000 distinct CDR3 sequences; approximately 42% occur once, and the top ten carry 7.9%.

The sequenced sample consisted of blood. This sequence originates from a woman between 18 and 30 years old in good health. The chain combines TRBV20-1 with TRBJ2-5, with 8 bases that match TRBD1. CDR3: CSASPPRDRTYQETQYF. The CDR3, as DNA: TGCAGTGCTAGTCCTCCCCGGGACAGGACGTACCAAGAGACCCAGTACTTC.